The present entry profiles one TCR beta chain with its context. With random hexamers, roughly 0.45 to 1 ug RNA was reverse transcribed. Multiplex immunoSEQ PCR targeted 54 Vbeta and 13 Jbeta TCR beta segments. In TCRdb, the immunoSEQ multiplex PCR reads were re-called with MiXCR into one record per CDR3 protein. The sample includes about 70,000 distinct CDR3 sequences, 95% to 96% seen only once; the top ten take 0.1% to 0.12%. This sample was included in a study of CD8 T cells in Susac syndrome. Trimming pared 3 bases from V and 0 bases from J, leaving 18 bases between. CDR3 length equals 18 residues. Germline-derived CDR1 and CDR2 are LGHDT and YNNKEL (reference sequence). Sequencing of TCR beta was performed on blood CD8+ T cells and on blood CD4+ T cells. The multiple sclerosis controls were treatment-naive patients affected by stable or active relapsing-remitting disease.

The chain combines TRBV3-1 with TRBJ2-4, with TRBD1 as a possible D gene (6 bases). The clonotype originates from a human donor with multiple sclerosis. The sample consisted of CD4+ T cells from PBMCs. The CDR3, as DNA: TGTGCCAGCAGCCACCCTAACTCCAGGGGCCGAGCCAAAAACATTCAGTACTTC. Translation: CASSHPNSRGRAKNIQYF.